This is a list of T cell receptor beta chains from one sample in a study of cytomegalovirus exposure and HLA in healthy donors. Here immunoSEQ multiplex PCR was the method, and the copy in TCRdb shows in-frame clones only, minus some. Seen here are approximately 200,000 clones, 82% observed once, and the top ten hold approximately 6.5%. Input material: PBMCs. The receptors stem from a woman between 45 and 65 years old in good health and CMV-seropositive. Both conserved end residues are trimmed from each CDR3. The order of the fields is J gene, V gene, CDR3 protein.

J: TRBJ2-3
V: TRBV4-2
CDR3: ASSQDWGTSVPDTQY

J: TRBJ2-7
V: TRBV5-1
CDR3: ASSAGPSYEQY

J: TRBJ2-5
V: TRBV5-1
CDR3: ASSFGGGAETQY

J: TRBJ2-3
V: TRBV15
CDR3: ATSRDRASGGPFNTQY

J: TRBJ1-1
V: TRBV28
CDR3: ASSRDAGAF

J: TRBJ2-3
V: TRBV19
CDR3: ASRDRQLPTDTQY

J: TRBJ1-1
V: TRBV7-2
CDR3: ASSLNGEAF

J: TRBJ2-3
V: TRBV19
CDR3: ASSIGLAGGIGGTDTQY

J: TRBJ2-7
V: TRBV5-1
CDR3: ASRSLAGGPKEQY

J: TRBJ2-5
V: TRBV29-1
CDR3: SAKKGEETQY

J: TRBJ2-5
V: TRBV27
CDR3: ASSFDFQETQY

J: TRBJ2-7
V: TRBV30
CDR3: AWSVGQGASYEQY

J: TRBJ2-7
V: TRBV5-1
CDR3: ASSPTSGVSYEQY

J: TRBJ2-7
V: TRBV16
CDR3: ASSQSGKRGLHEQY

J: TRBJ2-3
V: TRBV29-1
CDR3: SVRPGLAGGTQY

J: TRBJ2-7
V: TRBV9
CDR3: ASSVATGQHEQY

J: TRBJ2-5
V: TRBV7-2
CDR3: ASSPWTSGQETQY

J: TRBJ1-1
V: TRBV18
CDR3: ASSGQEGNTEAF

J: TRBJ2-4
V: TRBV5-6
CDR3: ASSLPVLAAKNIQY

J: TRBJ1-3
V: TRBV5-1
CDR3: ASSFGPGASGNTIY

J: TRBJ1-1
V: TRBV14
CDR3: ASSQDIGVWTEAF

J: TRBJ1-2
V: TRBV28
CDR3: ASRSDRNANYGYT

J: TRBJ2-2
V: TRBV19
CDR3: ATGTGEFGELF

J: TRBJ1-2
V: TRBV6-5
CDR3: ASSTDRGGYGYT

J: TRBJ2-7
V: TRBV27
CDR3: ASSLSPGGGYEQY

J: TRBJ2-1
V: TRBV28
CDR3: ASSPNTRTAYNEQF

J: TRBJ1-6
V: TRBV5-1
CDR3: ASSEDGRSNSPLH

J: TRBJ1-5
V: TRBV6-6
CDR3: ASSYTGDFNQPQH

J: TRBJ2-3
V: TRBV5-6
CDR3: ASSLEYLPDTQY

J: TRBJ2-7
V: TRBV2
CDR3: ASYGTGVSYEQY

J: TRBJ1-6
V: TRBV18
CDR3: ASSPTWGGTEGVSPLH

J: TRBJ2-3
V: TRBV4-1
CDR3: ASSPGTSGLQY

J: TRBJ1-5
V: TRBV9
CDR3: ASSTQGDQPQH

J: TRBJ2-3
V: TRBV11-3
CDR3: ASSYRQAGDTQY

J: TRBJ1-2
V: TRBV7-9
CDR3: SSSLGQGAWYYT

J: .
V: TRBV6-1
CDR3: ASRTGLYEQY

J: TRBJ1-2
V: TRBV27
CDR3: ASSLARDAYGYT

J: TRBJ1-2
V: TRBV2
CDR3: ASRAGGGGT

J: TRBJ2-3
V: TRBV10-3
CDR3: ATRLATYTDTQY

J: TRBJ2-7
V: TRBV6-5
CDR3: ASSFQRDSIYEQY